This T cell receptor (beta chain) was recovered during a study of response to subunit inactivated influenza vaccine. TCRdb re-analysed the RT-PCR reads in MiXCR, keeping a single row per CDR3 protein. The sample has about 520,000 distinct CDR3 sequences; under 8.5% are singletons. This CDR3 is 15 amino acids long. Trimming at V came to 6 bases and at J to 2 bases, leaving 7 bases not matched to a gene. General study results and limits: Authors suggested each seasonal flu vaccination may recruit only limited numbers of new T cells.

Points on this clonotype: Its target is unknown.

The V and J genes are TRBV12-3 or TRBV12-4 and TRBJ1-5, with 7 positions matching TRBD1. Source: PBMCs from blood, taken roughly 24 months after vaccination. This clonotype was sampled from a man aged 50 to 69 who received an inactivated influenza vaccine. CDR3 in amino acids: CASRSTGDRNQPQHF. CDR3 coding DNA: TGTGCCAGCAGGTCAACAGGGGACCGCAATCAGCCCCAGCATTTT.